This T cell receptor (beta chain) was captured by sequencing in a study of early T cells in non-severe SARS-CoV-2 infection. Study-level background: RNA in bulk from unsorted whole blood was sequenced, and chains were unpaired.

General study findings and limits: Matches to VDJdb favored anti-spike CD8 responses and missed private and CD4 specificities.

Individual cDNA molecules received unique molecular identifiers during library preparation. TCRdb re-called the 5' RACE reads through MiXCR, storing one row per CDR3 protein. The sample contains tens of thousands of distinct CDR3 sequences, under 8% of which appear only once. CDR1 and CDR2 from the germline V gene are LGHDT and YNNKEL (reference sequence). Trimming cost V 5 bases and J 8 bases; bases outside gene matches: 6. The CDR3 is 13 residues long. In the case of this clonotype: Its specificity is unknown.

The chain employs TRBV3-1 and TRBJ1-2; TRBD1 matches at 9 bases. The specimen comprised whole blood, sampled at baseline. The receptor was isolated from an adult who was a healthcare worker with PCR-confirmed SARS-CoV-2 infection or an uninfected control (not recorded which). The CDR3 nucleotides are TGTGCCAGCAGCAACCGGGACAGGGACGGCTACACCTTC. It is translated as CASSNRDRDGYTF. The full variable domain, rest sourced from reference TRBV3-1 and TRBJ1-2, is DTAVSQTPKYLVTQMGNDKSIKCEQNLGHDTMYWYKQDSKKFLKIMFSYNNKELIINETVPNRFSPKSPDKAHLNLHINSLELGDSAVYFCASSNRDRDGYTFGSGTRLTVV.